This T cell receptor (beta chain) was observed in a study of beta chain features in type 1 diabetes. V gave up 6 bases and J gave up 1 base, with 15 bases separating them. The CDR3 is 15 amino acids. Per germline, CDR1 KGHSH and CDR2 LQKENI. Sequenced material consisted of expressed TCRB transcripts (all of the isolated RNA was reverse transcribed). Assay: immunoSEQ multiplex PCR; the TCRdb copy retains only in-frame clones and omits some. The repertoire holds 850,000 to 900,000 clones, with roughly 15% as singletons. The sample comprised naive CD4+ T cells from blood. This clonotype originated in a woman under 30 in good health. This rearrangement joins TRBV18 to TRBJ1-1; tentative D call: TRBD1 (5 bases). The CDR3 DNA sequence: TGTGCCAGCTCGTGGGATACGGGGGGGAACACTGAAGCTTTCTTT. Amino acids: CASSWDTGGNTEAFF.